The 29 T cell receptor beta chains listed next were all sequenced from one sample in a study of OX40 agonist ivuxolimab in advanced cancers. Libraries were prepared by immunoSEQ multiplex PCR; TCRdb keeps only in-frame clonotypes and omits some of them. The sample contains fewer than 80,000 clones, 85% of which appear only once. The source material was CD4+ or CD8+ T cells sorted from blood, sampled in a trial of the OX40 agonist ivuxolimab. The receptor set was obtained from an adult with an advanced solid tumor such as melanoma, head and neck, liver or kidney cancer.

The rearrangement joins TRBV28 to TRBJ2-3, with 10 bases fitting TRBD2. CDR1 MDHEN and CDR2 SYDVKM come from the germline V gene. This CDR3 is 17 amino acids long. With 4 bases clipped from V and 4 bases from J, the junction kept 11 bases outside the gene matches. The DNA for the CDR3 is TGTGCCAGCAGTTCGCCGCTACTAGCGGGACGTGCAGATACGCAGTATTTT. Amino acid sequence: CASSSPLLAGRADTQYF.

The CDR3 region has the DNA TGTGCCAGCGGTCCAGGGAACACCGGGGAGCTGTTTTTT. Translating it yields CASGPGNTGELFF. This chain uses TRBV11-3 with TRBJ2-2; D remains ambiguous. CDR1 is SGHNT and CDR2 is YENEEA in the germline V gene. V lost 8 bases and J lost 1, with 8 bases in between. The CDR3 covers 13 residues.

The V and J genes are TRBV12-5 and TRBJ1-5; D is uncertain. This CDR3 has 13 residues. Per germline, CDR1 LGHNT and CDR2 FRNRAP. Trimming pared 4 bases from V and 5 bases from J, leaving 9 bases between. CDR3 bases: TGTGCTAGTGGTTCGCCAAAACATCAGCCCCAGCATTTT. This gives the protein CASGSPKHQPQHF.

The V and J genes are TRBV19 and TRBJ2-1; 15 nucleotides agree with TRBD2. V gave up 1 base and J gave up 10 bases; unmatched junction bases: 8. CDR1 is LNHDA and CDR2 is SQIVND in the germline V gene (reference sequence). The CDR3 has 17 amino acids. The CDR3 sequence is CASSIGGTSGRRGEQFF. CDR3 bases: TGTGCCAGTAGTATAGGAGGGACTAGCGGGAGGCGGGGCGAGCAGTTCTTC.

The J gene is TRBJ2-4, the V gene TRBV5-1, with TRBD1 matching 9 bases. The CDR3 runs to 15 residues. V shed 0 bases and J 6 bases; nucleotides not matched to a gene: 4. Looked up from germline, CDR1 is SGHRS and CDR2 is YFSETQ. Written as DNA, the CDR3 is TGCGCCAGCAGCTTGGGAACAGGGGGCCGAAACATTCAGTACTTC. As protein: CASSLGTGGRNIQYF.

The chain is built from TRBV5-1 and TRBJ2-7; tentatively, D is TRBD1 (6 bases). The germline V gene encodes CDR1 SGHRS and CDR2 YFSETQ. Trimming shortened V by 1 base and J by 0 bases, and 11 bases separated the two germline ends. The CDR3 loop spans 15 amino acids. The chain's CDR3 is CASSLFGTPSYEQYF. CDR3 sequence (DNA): TGCGCCAGCAGCTTGTTCGGGACACCCTCCTACGAGCAGTACTTC.

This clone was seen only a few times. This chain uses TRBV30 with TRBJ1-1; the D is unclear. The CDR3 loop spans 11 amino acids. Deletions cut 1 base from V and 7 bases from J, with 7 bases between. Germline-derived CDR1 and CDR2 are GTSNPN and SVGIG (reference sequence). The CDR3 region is CAWSGLSEAFF. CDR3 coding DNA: TGTGCCTGGAGTGGACTCAGTGAAGCTTTCTTT.

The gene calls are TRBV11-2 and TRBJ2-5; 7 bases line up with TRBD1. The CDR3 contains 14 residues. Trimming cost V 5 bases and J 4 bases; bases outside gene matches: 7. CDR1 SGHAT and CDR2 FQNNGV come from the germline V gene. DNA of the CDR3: TGTGCCAGCAGCGTCGTTAGGGACAGAGAGACCCAGTACTTC. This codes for CASSVVRDRETQYF.

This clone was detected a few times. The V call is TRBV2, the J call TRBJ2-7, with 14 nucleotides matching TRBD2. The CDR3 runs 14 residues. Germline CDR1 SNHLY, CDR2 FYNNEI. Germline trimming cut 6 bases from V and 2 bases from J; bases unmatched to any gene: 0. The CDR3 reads CASRGLAGAYEQYF. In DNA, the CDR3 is TGTGCCAGCAGGGGACTAGCGGGGGCCTACGAGCAGTACTTC. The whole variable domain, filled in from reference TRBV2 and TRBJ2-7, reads EPEVTQTPSHQVTQMGQEVILRCVPISNHLYFYWYRQILGQKVEFLVSFYNNEISEKSEIFDDQFSVERPDGSNFTLKIRSTKLEDSAMYFCASRGLAGAYEQYFGPGTRLTVT.

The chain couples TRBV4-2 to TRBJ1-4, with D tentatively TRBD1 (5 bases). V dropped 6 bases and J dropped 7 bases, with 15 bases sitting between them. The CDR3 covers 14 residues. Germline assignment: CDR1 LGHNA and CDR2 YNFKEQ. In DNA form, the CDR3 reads TGTGCCAGCAGTCCAACAGGATCCTTTGAAAAACTGTTTTTT. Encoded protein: CASSPTGSFEKLFF.

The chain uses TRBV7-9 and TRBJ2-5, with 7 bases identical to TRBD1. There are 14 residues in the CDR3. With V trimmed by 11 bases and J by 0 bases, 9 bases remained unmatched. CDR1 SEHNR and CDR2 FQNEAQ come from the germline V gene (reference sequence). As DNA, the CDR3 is TGTGCCTCTGGACGACAGGGTTACCAAGAGACCCAGTACTTC. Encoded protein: CASGRQGYQETQYF.

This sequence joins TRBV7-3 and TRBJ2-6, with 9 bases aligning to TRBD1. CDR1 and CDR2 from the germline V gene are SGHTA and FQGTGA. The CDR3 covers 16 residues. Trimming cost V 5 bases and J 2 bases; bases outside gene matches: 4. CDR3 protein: CASSPRQGAGANVLTF. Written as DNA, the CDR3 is TGTGCCAGCAGCCCCAGACAGGGGGCTGGGGCCAACGTCCTGACTTTC.

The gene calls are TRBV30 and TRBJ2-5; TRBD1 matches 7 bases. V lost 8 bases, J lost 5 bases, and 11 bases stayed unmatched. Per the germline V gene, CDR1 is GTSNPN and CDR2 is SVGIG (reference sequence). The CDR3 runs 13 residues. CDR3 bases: TGTGCCGGGGGACAGAGCGCTTTTGAGACCCAGTACTTC. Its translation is CAGGQSAFETQYF.

The chain's CDR3 is CASSRLYTGELFF. DNA of the CDR3: TGTGCCAGCAGTAGGCTTTACACCGGGGAGCTGTTTTTT. The chain couples TRBV27 to TRBJ2-2; D is undetermined. This CDR3 is 13 amino acids long. Trimming shortened V by 5 bases and J by 3 bases, and 7 bases separated the two germline ends. The germline V gene encodes CDR1 MNHEY and CDR2 SMNVEV (reference sequence).

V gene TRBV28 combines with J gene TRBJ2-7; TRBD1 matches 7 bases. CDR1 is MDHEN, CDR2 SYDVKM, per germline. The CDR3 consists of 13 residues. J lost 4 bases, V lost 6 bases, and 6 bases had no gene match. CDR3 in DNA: TGTGCCAGCAGCCGACAGGGAACTTACGAGCAGTACTTC. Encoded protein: CASSRQGTYEQYF.

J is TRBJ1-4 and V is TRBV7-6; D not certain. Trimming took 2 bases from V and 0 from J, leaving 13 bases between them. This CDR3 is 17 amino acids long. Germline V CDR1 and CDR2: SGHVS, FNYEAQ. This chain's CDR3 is CASSLISRTTTNEKLFF. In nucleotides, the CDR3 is TGTGCCAGCAGCTTAATCTCCAGGACGACAACTAATGAAAAACTGTTTTTT.

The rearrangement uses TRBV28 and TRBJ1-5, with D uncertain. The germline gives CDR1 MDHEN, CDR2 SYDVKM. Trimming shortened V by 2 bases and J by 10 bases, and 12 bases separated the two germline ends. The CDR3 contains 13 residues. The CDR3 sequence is CASSLDGVGPQHF. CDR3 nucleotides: TGTGCCAGCAGTTTAGACGGGGTGGGACCCCAGCATTTT.

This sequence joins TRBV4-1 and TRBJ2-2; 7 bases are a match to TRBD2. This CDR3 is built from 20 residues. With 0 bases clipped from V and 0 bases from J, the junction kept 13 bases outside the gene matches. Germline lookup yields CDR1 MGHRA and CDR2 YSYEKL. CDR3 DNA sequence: TGCGCCAGCAGCCAAGATTGGGGGACTACCCGTTTCGCGAACACCGGGGAGCTGTTTTTT. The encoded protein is CASSQDWGTTRFANTGELFF.

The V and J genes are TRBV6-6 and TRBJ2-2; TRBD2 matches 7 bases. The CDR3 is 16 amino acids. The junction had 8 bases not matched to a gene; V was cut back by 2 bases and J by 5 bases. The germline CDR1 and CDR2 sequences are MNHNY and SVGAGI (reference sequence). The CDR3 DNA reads TGTGCCAGCAGTTACGCGAATAGCGGGCTAACCGGGGAGCTGTTTTTT. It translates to CASSYANSGLTGELFF.

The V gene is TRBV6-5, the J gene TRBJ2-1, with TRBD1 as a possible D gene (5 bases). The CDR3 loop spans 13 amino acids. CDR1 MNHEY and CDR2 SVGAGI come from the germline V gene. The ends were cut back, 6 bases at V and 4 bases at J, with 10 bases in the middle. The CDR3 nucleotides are TGTGCCAGCAGAATTGACAGTTACAATGAGCAGTTCTTC. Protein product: CASRIDSYNEQFF.

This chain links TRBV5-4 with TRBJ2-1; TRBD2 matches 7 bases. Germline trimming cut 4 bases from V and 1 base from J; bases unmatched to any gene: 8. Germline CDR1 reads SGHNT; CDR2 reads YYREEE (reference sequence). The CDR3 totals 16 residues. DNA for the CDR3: TGTGCCAGCAGCCGTCCAAGCGGGGATTCCTACAATGAGCAGTTCTTC. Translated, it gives CASSRPSGDSYNEQFF.

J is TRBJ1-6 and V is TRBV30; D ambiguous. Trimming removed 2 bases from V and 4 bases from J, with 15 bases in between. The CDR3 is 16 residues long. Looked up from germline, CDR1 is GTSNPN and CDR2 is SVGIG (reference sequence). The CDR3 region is CAWSPGSESYNSPLHF. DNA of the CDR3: TGTGCCTGGAGTCCTGGGAGCGAATCTTATAATTCACCCCTCCACTTT.

The CDR3 region has the DNA TGTGCCAGTACTTCCGTGGGGCATCAAGGACTGTTTTTT. It encodes CASTSVGHQGLFF. The chain joins TRBV19 to TRBJ1-4; D might be TRBD1 (5 bases). V was pared by 7 bases and J by 13 bases, with 19 bases between. This CDR3 comprises 13 residues. Germline V lookup: CDR1 LNHDA, CDR2 SQIVND (reference sequence).

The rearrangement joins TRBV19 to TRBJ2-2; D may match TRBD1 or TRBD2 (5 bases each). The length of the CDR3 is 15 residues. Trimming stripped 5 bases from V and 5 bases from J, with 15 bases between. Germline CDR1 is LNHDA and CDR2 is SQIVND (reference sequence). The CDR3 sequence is CASSPARGRTGELFF. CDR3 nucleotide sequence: TGTGCCAGTAGTCCGGCGAGGGGTCGGACCGGGGAGCTGTTTTTT.

The CDR3 coding sequence is TGCGCCAGCAGCTCCCAAGGGGACGAGCAGTACTTC. Protein sequence: CASSSQGDEQYF. J is TRBJ2-7 and V is TRBV5-1; tentative D call: TRBD1 (5 bases). CDR3 length: 12 amino acids. V was pared by 3 bases and J by 5 bases, with 9 bases between. Germline CDR1 and CDR2: SGHRS and YFSETQ.

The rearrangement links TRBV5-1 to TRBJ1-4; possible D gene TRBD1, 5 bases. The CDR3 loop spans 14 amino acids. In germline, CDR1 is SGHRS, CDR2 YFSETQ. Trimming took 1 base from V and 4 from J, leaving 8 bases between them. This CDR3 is CASSLTGYNEKLFF. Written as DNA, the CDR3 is TGCGCCAGCAGCTTGACAGGTTATAATGAAAAACTGTTTTTT.

The CDR3 DNA is TGTGCCAGCAGTGACCTCACGGGGGGACAGGGCTGGTACGAGCAGTACTTC. Amino acids: CASSDLTGGQGWYEQYF. This rearrangement joins TRBV25-1 to TRBJ2-7; 9 bases match TRBD1. The germline gives CDR1 MGHDK, CDR2 SYGVNS. Unmatched junction bases numbered 13, after V lost 3 bases and J lost 4 bases. The CDR3 length is 17 residues.

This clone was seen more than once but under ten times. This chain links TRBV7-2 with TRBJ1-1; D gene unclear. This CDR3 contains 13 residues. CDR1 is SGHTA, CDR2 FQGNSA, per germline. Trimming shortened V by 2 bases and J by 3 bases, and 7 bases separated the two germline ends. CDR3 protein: CASSLTVHTEAFF. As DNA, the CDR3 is TGTGCCAGCAGCTTAACAGTCCACACTGAAGCTTTCTTT.

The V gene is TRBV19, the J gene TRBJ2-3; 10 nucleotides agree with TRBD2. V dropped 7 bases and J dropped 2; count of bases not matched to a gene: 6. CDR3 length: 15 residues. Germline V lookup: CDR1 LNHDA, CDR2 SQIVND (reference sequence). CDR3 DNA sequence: TGTGCCAGTACCCGTGGACTAGCGGCCACAGATACGCAGTATTTT. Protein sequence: CASTRGLAATDTQYF.